This T cell receptor (beta chain) emerged from a study of Tregs in tolerant kidney transplant recipients. Looked up from germline, CDR1 is SNHLY and CDR2 is FYNNEI. Between the trimmed V and J ends, which lost 4 bases and 1 base, there was a span of 10 bases. There are 14 residues in the CDR3. The repertoire was sequenced with immunoSEQ multiplex PCR; TCRdb's copy has only in-frame clones and lacks some. This table holds about 110,000 clones, 85% to 90% found once. The source was CD4+ T cells from blood, collected before the transplant. The rearrangement joins TRBV2 to TRBJ1-1, with D possibly being TRBD1 (6 bases). This sequence originates from a human donor who received a combined kidney and bone marrow transplant. CDR3 sequence (DNA): TGTGCCAGCAGTGGGTCGACAGGGAACACTGAAGCTTTCTTT. Amino acid sequence: CASSGSTGNTEAFF.